The next 20 T cell receptor beta chains were all read from a single sample in a study of blood T cell repertoires in COVID-19. Sequencing used immunoSEQ multiplex PCR; TCRdb keeps in-frame clones, though not all of them. The sample gives around 180,000 clones, about 88% of which show up once; roughly 25% is in the top ten. The sequenced material came from peripheral blood. These receptors all come from a man in his sixties with acute or convalescent COVID-19.

The chain is built from TRBV24-1 and TRBJ2-1, with 9 positions matching TRBD2. Germline trimming cut 4 bases from V and 0 bases from J; bases unmatched to any gene: 6. CDR3 length: 17 residues. CDR1 and CDR2 from the germline V gene are KGHDR and SFDVKD. The CDR3 DNA reads as TGTGCCACCAGTGAGCTAGCGGGAACGAGCTCCTACAATGAGCAGTTCTTC. Protein: CATSELAGTSSYNEQFF.

The chain combines TRBV5-4 with TRBJ2-1, with a weak D call TRBD2 (5 bases). From germline, CDR1 is SGHNT and CDR2 YYREEE (reference sequence). V was cut by 4 bases and J by 4 bases, with 18 bases left in between. The CDR3 is 16 amino acids. Written as DNA, the CDR3 is TGTGCCAGCAGCACCACGGGGTCTCCCCTTTACAATGAGCAGTTCTTC. Residues: CASSTTGSPLYNEQFF.

This clone was observed a handful of times. The rearrangement uses TRBV19 and TRBJ1-2; TRBD1 aligns across 10 bases. Germline V gives CDR1 LNHDA, CDR2 SQIVND (reference sequence). This CDR3 has 15 residues. After removal of 7 bases from V and 2 bases from J, the junction contained 7 bases not matched to a gene. The CDR3 reads CASTDRGQENYGYTF. CDR3 in DNA: TGTGCCAGTACCGACAGGGGGCAAGAGAACTATGGCTACACCTTC.

The V call is TRBV4-3, the J call TRBJ1-2; TRBD1 matches 8 bases. This CDR3 is built from 15 residues. V dropped 1 base and J dropped 2; count of bases not matched to a gene: 3. Germline values: CDR1 LGHNA, CDR2 YSLEER. CDR3: CASSQANRGNYGYTF. DNA of the CDR3: TGCGCCAGCAGCCAAGCGAACAGGGGGAACTATGGCTACACCTTC.

This clone was counted many times. The chain carries TRBV5-4 and TRBJ1-4; a possible D gene is TRBD1 (5 bases). Germline CDR1 SGHNT, CDR2 YYREEE (reference sequence). V shed 1 base and J shed 7 bases, with 11 bases lying between them. The CDR3 covers 14 residues. CDR3 coding DNA: TGTGCCAGCAGCTTGAGGCAGGGTGGTGAAAAACTGTTTTTT. Amino acid sequence: CASSLRQGGEKLFF. Full variable domain (remainder filled in from reference TRBV5-4 and TRBJ1-4): ETGVTQSPTHLIKTRGQQVTLRCSSQSGHNTVSWYQQALGQGPQFIFQYYREEENGRGNFPPRFSGLQFPNYSSELNVNALELDDSALYLCASSLRQGGEKLFFGSGTQLSVL.

CDR3 bases: TGTGCCAGTAGTGTAACAGGGGAGAATTCACCCCTCCACTTT. Protein sequence: CASSVTGENSPLHF. The rearrangement joins TRBV19 to TRBJ1-6, with 7 bases identical to TRBD1. Germline V gene sequence: CDR1 LNHDA, CDR2 SQIVND (reference sequence). This CDR3 comprises 14 residues. V shed 5 bases and J 7 bases; nucleotides not matched to a gene: 5.

The J gene is TRBJ2-2, the V gene TRBV4-2, with D perhaps TRBD2 (6 bases). The CDR3 length is 15 residues. Germline values: CDR1 LGHNA, CDR2 YNFKEQ. Between the trimmed V and J ends, which lost 1 base and 3 bases, there was a span of 9 bases. CDR3 coding DNA: TGTGCCAGCAGCCAAGCATGGGGGGACACCGGGGAGCTGTTTTTT. Protein sequence: CASSQAWGDTGELFF.

This rearrangement joins TRBV6-5 to TRBJ1-2; 8 bases map to TRBD1. Trimming removed 0 bases from V and 4 bases from J; junction bases left unmatched: 4. The CDR3 totals 15 residues. The V gene's germline CDR1 is MNHEY and CDR2 SVGAGI. The CDR3, as DNA: TGTGCCAGCAGTTACTCGGCGGACAGGGCCTATGGCTACACCTTC. It specifies CASSYSADRAYGYTF.

This clone showed up just once. The rearrangement uses TRBV18 and TRBJ2-7; 8 bases match TRBD1. Per the germline V gene, CDR1 is KGHSH and CDR2 is LQKENI. With V trimmed by 3 bases and J by 5 bases, 6 bases remained unmatched. The CDR3 is 14 residues long. This CDR3 is CASSPDRASNEQYF. CDR3 coding DNA: TGTGCCAGCTCACCGGACAGGGCGTCCAACGAGCAGTACTTC.

The DNA of the CDR3 is TGTGCCAGCAGCTTAGACCCTAGCGGTGATGAGCAGTTCTTC. Translation: CASSLDPSGDEQFF. The chain is built from TRBV7-9 and TRBJ2-1; TRBD2 matches at 7 bases. V trimming: 1 base; J trimming: 8 bases; junction bases outside the gene matches: 5. The germline V gene has CDR1 SEHNR and CDR2 FQNEAQ (reference sequence). The CDR3 has 14 amino acids.

This chain links TRBV11-3 with TRBJ2-3; D perhaps matches TRBD2 (6 bases). The CDR3 is 17 amino acids. V gave up 4 bases and J gave up 1 base, with 18 bases separating them. The germline V gene has CDR1 SGHNT and CDR2 YENEEA. CDR3 sequence: CASSSRGLVLGTDTQYF. The CDR3 nucleotides read TGTGCCAGCAGCTCCCGGGGACTTGTTCTAGGCACAGATACGCAGTATTTT.

The CDR3 DNA reads as TGTGCCAGCAGCGACAGGGTAAACAACGAGCAGTACTTC. It specifies CASSDRVNNEQYF. J is TRBJ2-7 and V is TRBV27; 7 nucleotides align to TRBD1. J gave up 5 bases and V 6 bases, and 7 bases lay outside the gene matches. The germline V gene has CDR1 MNHEY and CDR2 SMNVEV (reference sequence). This CDR3 has 13 amino acids.

The chain joins TRBV4-1 to TRBJ2-3, with D perhaps matching TRBD1 (5 bases). Germline values: CDR1 MGHRA, CDR2 YSYEKL. This CDR3 has 15 residues. V lost 4 bases and J lost 2, with 13 bases in between. The CDR3 here is CASSLTQAVTDTQYF. For the CDR3, the DNA is TGCGCCAGCAGCCTTACACAGGCGGTCACAGATACGCAGTATTTT.

The chain joins TRBV11-3 to TRBJ2-1; 8 bases line up with TRBD1. Germline V gene sequence: CDR1 SGHNT, CDR2 YENEEA. The CDR3 has 16 amino acids. Trimming removed 6 bases from V and 4 bases from J; junction bases left unmatched: 11. CDR3 nucleotides: TGTGCCAGCAGGGATAGAAGACAGGGGATATACAATGAGCAGTTCTTC. Translating it yields CASRDRRQGIYNEQFF.

This clone occurred a few times. The chain carries TRBV24-1 and TRBJ2-3; D gene ambiguous. Trimming removed 4 bases from V and 5 bases from J, with 12 bases in between. CDR3 length equals 14 residues. Germline V CDR1 and CDR2: KGHDR, SFDVKD. As DNA, the CDR3 is TGTGCCACCAGTGACGAAACACCGGGAGATACGCAGTATTTT. As protein: CATSDETPGDTQYF.

The V and J genes are TRBV19 and TRBJ2-3, with 10 bases aligning to TRBD2. Trimming cost V 4 bases and J 3 bases; bases outside gene matches: 4. The CDR3 covers 15 residues. CDR1 and CDR2 from the germline V gene are LNHDA and SQIVND (reference sequence). CDR3 sequence: CASSSYSGRTDTQYF. In DNA form, the CDR3 reads TGTGCCAGTAGTAGCTATAGCGGGAGGACAGATACGCAGTATTTT. Full variable domain (missing parts from reference TRBV19 and TRBJ2-3): DGGITQSPKYLFRKEGQNVTLSCEQNLNHDAMYWYRQDPGQGLRLIYYSQIVNDFQKGDIAEGYSVSREKKESFPLTVTSAQKNPTAFYLCASSSYSGRTDTQYFGPGTRLTVL.

The rearrangement links TRBV4-2 to TRBJ1-2; D remains ambiguous. Germline assignment: CDR1 LGHNA and CDR2 YNFKEQ. V was trimmed by 0 bases and J by 2 bases, leaving 7 bases between them. This CDR3 region has 14 residues. CDR3 protein: CASSQDPRNYGYTF. CDR3 coding DNA: TGTGCCAGCAGCCAAGATCCGAGGAACTATGGCTACACCTTC.

This chain joins TRBV6-4 and TRBJ2-3; weak D call: TRBD1 (6 bases). Trimming shortened V by 5 bases and J by 1 base, and 16 bases separated the two germline ends. Germline V gives CDR1 MRHNA, CDR2 SNTAGT. The CDR3 sequence is 16 residues long. Here the CDR3 reads CASSSPGHSRTDTQYF. DNA of the CDR3: TGTGCCAGCAGTTCGCCGGGACACAGTCGCACAGATACGCAGTATTTT.

The chain uses TRBV5-4 and TRBJ2-3; 7 bases are shared with TRBD2. Germline V gene sequence: CDR1 SGHNT, CDR2 YYREEE (reference sequence). V trimming: 4 bases; J trimming: 0 bases; junction bases outside the gene matches: 11. The CDR3 extends over 17 amino acids. The CDR3 loop reads CASSPRGKAASTDTQYF. CDR3 nucleotides: TGTGCCAGCAGCCCGCGGGGGAAGGCAGCTAGCACAGATACGCAGTATTTT.

This chain connects TRBV29-1 to TRBJ2-4, with 9 bases aligning to TRBD1. The V gene's germline CDR1 is SQVTM and CDR2 ANQGSEA. Trimming cost V 4 bases and J 7 bases; bases outside gene matches: 5. The CDR3 spans 13 residues. The CDR3 bases are TGCAGCGTTGGAGGGACAGGGTCCAACATTCAGTACTTC. It specifies CSVGGTGSNIQYF.